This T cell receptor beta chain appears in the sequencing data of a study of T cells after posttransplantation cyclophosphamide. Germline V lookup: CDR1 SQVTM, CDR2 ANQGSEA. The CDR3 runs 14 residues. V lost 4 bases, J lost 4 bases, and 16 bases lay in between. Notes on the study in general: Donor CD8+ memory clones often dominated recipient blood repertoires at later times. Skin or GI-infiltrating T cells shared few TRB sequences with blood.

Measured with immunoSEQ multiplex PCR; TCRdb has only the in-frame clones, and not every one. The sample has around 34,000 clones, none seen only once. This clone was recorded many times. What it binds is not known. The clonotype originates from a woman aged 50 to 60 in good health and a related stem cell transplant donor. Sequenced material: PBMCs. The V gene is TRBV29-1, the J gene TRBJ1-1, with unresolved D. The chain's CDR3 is CSVALGARGTEAFF. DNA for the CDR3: TGCAGCGTTGCTCTGGGAGCCCGGGGCACTGAAGCTTTCTTT.